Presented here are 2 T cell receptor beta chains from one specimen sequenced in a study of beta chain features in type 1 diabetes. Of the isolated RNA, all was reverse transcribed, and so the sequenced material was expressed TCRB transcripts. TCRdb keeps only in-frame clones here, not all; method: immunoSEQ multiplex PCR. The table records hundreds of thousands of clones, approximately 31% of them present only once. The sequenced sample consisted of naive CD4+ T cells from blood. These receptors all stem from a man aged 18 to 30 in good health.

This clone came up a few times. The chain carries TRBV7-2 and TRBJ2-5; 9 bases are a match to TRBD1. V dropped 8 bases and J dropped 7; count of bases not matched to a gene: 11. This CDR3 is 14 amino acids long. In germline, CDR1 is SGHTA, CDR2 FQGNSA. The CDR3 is CASGVTGGVGTQYF. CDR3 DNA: TGTGCCAGCGGGGTAACAGGGGGCGTGGGGACCCAGTACTTC.

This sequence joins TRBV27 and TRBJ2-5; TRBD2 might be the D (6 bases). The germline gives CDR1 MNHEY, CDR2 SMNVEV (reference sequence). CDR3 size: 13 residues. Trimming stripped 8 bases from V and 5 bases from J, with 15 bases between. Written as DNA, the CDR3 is TGTGCCAGCGGCCACAACGGAGGGGAGACCCAGTACTTC. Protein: CASGHNGGETQYF.